This entry is about one TCR beta chain. Its target is not known. These data come from a study of cytomegalovirus exposure and HLA in healthy donors. The V gene end was trimmed by 4 bases and the J gene end by 7 bases; junction bases not matched to a gene: 11. The germline V gene has CDR1 SGHKS and CDR2 YYEKEE (reference sequence). This CDR3 comprises 16 residues. Use of 60 Vbeta and 13 Jbeta primers characterized the PCR. The protocol was immunoSEQ multiplex PCR, while the TCRdb copy is restricted to in-frame clones and leaves out a portion. The sample holds roughly 100,000 clones, nearly 80% seen once. Findings and limits, study-wide: Later findings reportedly placed an Asian-associated ancestry cluster below the approximately 630-donor mean for N-insertions. Roughly uniform sequencing depth across donors was assumed, possibly incorrectly.

The chain couples TRBV5-5 to TRBJ2-1, with 10 bases identical to TRBD1. This TCR derives from a middle-aged woman in good health and CMV-seronegative. The sample comprised PBMCs. CDR3 sequence: CASSAMGTGARNEQFF. In DNA form, the CDR3 reads TGTGCCAGCAGCGCAATGGGGACAGGGGCCCGGAATGAGCAGTTCTTC.